A single sample gave rise to the 13 T cell receptor beta chains below, sequenced in a study of blood T cells in healthy people across ages. Then a second PCR, running roughly 7 to 11 cycles, was carried out with a sample-barcoded 5' primer and a J-beta primer mix. TCRdb reanalysed the 5' RACE reads using MiXCR and keeps one entry per CDR3 protein. The sample lists over 450,000 distinct CDR3 sequences, approximately 25% occurring once. These sequences were also reported in another study, on T cells of mothers and their children.

The specimen sequenced was blood. Receptors were obtained from a boy younger than 18 in good health.

The CDR3 loop is CASSVGSGPGEAFF. CDR3 coding DNA: TGTGCCAGCAGCGTAGGTTCGGGGCCCGGGGAAGCTTTCTTT. V is TRBV9 and J is TRBJ1-1; possibly TRBD1 for D (5 bases). This CDR3 has 14 residues. V was cut by 0 bases and J by 8 bases, with 14 bases left in between. Germline V lookup: CDR1 SGDLS, CDR2 YYNGEE.

CDR3 protein: CSASLPQGNFKSYEQYF. The CDR3, as DNA: TGCAGTGCCTCCCTTCCTCAGGGAAACTTTAAGTCCTACGAGCAGTACTTC. This chain uses TRBV20-1 with TRBJ2-7, with D perhaps TRBD1 (5 bases). Trimming shortened V by 6 bases and J by 1 base, and 25 bases separated the two germline ends. This CDR3 has 17 residues. Germline assignment: CDR1 DFQATT and CDR2 SNEGSKA (reference sequence).

This clonotype was found a few times. The chain recombines TRBV3-1 with TRBJ1-1; D ambiguous. V shed 4 bases and J shed 0 bases, with 21 bases lying between them. The germline CDR1 and CDR2 sequences are LGHDT and YNNKEL (reference sequence). CDR3 length: 18 amino acids. CDR3 sequence (DNA): TGTGCCAGCAGCCGCGCCGGCCCCAACCGCCGGGTGAACACTGAAGCTTTCTTT. Amino acid sequence: CASSRAGPNRRVNTEAFF. Full variable domain (missing parts from reference TRBV3-1 and TRBJ1-1): DTAVSQTPKYLVTQMGNDKSIKCEQNLGHDTMYWYKQDSKKFLKIMFSYNNKELIINETVPNRFSPKSPDKAHLNLHINSLELGDSAVYFCASSRAGPNRRVNTEAFFGQGTRLTVV.

The rearrangement joins TRBV6-5 to TRBJ2-1; TRBD2 matches at 9 bases. V lost 2 bases, J lost 8 bases, and 7 bases stayed unmatched. CDR3 length: 15 amino acids. Germline lookup yields CDR1 MNHEY and CDR2 SVGAGI. The CDR3 DNA sequence: TGTGCCAGCAGTTACGGGGGCGGGAGGGCCTATGAGCAGTTCTTC. It translates to CASSYGGGRAYEQFF.

Only a few counts were recorded for this clonotype. The chain is built from TRBV24-1 and TRBJ2-7; TRBD1 or TRBD2 may be the D gene (6 bases each). Germline loops: CDR1 KGHDR, CDR2 SFDVKD. This CDR3 comprises 14 residues. Trimming shortened V by 5 bases and J by 5 bases, and 15 bases separated the two germline ends. The CDR3 reads CATSVGPGEDEQYF. CDR3 sequence (DNA): TGTGCCACCAGTGTGGGACCAGGGGAGGACGAGCAGTACTTC.

This clonotype came up a few times. CDR3 bases: TGTGCCAGCAGCTCCGACAGGTTCAGGGAGCAGTACTTC. It specifies CASSSDRFREQYF. The chain links TRBV5-4 to TRBJ2-7, with D perhaps matching TRBD1 (6 bases). Germline V gene lookup returns CDR1 SGHNT and CDR2 YYREEE (reference sequence). This CDR3 contains 13 residues. Between the trimmed V and J ends, which lost 3 bases and 7 bases, there was a span of 14 bases. Full variable domain (outside the CDR3, taken from reference TRBV5-4 and TRBJ2-7): ETGVTQSPTHLIKTRGQQVTLRCSSQSGHNTVSWYQQALGQGPQFIFQYYREEENGRGNFPPRFSGLQFPNYSSELNVNALELDDSALYLCASSSDRFREQYFGPGTRLTVT.

This rearrangement joins TRBV5-1 to TRBJ2-7; D unclear. The V and J ends lost 0 bases and 0 bases respectively, with 10 bases between them. CDR3 length: 15 amino acids. The V gene's germline CDR1 is SGHRS and CDR2 YFSETQ. CDR3 sequence reads: CASSLVGRSSYEQYF. DNA of the CDR3: TGCGCCAGCAGCTTGGTCGGACGGAGCTCCTACGAGCAGTACTTC.

This clonotype was detected a few times. This rearrangement joins TRBV12-3 or TRBV12-4 to TRBJ2-2, with D tentatively TRBD1 (5 bases). V lost 7 bases to trimming and J lost 1 base, with 10 bases between them. The CDR3 contains 14 residues. This CDR3 reads CASTRDRNTGELFF. The CDR3 nucleotides read TGTGCCAGCACCCGAGACAGGAACACCGGGGAGCTGTTTTTT.

This clonotype was seen more than once but under ten times. The junction departs from the called germline gene at one end, perhaps through a read error. CDR3 nucleotides: TGCGGCGTTGTGGGCAGCCTCTCCTACAATGAGCAGTTCTTC. Protein sequence: CGVVGSLSYNEQFF. V usage is TRBV29-1 and J usage is TRBJ2-1, with D hard to call. From germline, CDR1 is SQVTM and CDR2 ANQGSEA. This CDR3 region has 14 residues.

This chain joins TRBV7-6 and TRBJ2-1; D tentatively reads TRBD1 or TRBD2 (6 bases each). In germline, CDR1 is SGHVS, CDR2 FNYEAQ. There are 15 residues in the CDR3. The V and J ends lost 1 base and 0 bases respectively, with 7 bases between them. The CDR3 protein is CASSLEGGSYNEQFF. In DNA, the CDR3 is TGTGCCAGCAGCTTAGAGGGGGGCTCCTACAATGAGCAGTTCTTC. Based on the CDR3 plus reference TRBV7-6 and TRBJ2-1, the full variable domain is GAGVSQSPRYKVTKRGQDVALRCDPISGHVSLYWYRQALGQGPEFLTYFNYEAQQDKSGLPNDRFSAERPEGSISTLTIQRTEQRDSAMYRCASSLEGGSYNEQFFGPGTRLTVL.

The chain combines TRBV27 with TRBJ2-1, with TRBD2 as a possible D gene (5 bases). This CDR3 has 15 residues. Germline values: CDR1 MNHEY, CDR2 SMNVEV (reference sequence). V lost 8 bases, J lost 0 bases, and 14 bases lay in between. The CDR3 reads CASAGGSSSYNEQFF. DNA of the CDR3: TGTGCCAGCGCTGGAGGTTCTAGCTCCTACAATGAGCAGTTCTTC.

The CDR3 DNA sequence: TGCAGCGTTGAAGTTAGCTGGGGCCGCAACTATGGCTACACCTTC. It codes for CSVEVSWGRNYGYTF. The V gene is TRBV29-1, the J gene TRBJ1-2; perhaps TRBD1 as D (5 bases). This CDR3 is 15 amino acids long. Germline CDR1 is SQVTM and CDR2 is ANQGSEA. With 1 base removed from V and 2 bases from J, the gap between germline ends came to 14 bases. Supplemented by reference TRBV29-1 and TRBJ1-2, the full variable domain reads SAVISQKPSRDICQRGTSLTIQCQVDSQVTMMFWYRQQPGQSLTLIATANQGSEATYESGFVIDKFPISRPNLTFSTLTVSNMSPEDSSIYLCSVEVSWGRNYGYTFGSGTRLTVV.

This clonotype has just a few counts. The chain is built from TRBV27 and TRBJ1-2, with D maybe TRBD1 (5 bases). Germline V lookup: CDR1 MNHEY, CDR2 SMNVEV (reference sequence). V lost 6 bases to trimming and J lost 4 bases, with 15 bases between them. This CDR3 region has 14 residues. The CDR3 nucleotides are TGTGCCAGCAGGCGCCCCGGGGCGGCCTATGGCTACACCTTC. Protein: CASRRPGAAYGYTF.